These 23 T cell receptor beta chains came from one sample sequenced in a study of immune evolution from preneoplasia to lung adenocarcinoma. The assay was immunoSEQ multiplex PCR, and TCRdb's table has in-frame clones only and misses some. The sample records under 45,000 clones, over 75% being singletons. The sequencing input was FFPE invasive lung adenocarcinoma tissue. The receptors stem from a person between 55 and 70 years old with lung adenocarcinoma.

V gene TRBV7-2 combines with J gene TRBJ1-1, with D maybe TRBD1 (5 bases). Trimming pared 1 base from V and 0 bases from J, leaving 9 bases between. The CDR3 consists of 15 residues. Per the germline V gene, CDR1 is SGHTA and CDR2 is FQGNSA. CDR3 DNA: TGTGCCAGCAGCTTAGATGGGGGACTGAACACTGAAGCTTTCTTT. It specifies CASSLDGGLNTEAFF.

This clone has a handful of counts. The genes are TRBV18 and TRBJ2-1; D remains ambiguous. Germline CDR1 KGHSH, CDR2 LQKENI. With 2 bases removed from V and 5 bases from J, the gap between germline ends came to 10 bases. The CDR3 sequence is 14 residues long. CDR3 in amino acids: CASSPATQDNEQFF. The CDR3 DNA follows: TGTGCCAGCTCACCAGCCACCCAGGACAATGAGCAGTTCTTC.

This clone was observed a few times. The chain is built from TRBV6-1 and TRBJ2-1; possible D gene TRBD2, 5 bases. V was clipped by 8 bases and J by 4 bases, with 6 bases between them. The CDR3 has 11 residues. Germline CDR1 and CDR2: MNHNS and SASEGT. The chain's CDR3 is CASGEYNEQFF. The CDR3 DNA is TGTGCCAGCGGGGAGTACAATGAGCAGTTCTTC.

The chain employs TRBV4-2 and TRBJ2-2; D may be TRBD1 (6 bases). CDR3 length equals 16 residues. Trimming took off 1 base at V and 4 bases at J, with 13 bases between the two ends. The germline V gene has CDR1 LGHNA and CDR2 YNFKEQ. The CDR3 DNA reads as TGTGCCAGCAGCCAAGTTCAGGGGCTCATCACCGGGGAGCTGTTTTTT. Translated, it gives CASSQVQGLITGELFF.

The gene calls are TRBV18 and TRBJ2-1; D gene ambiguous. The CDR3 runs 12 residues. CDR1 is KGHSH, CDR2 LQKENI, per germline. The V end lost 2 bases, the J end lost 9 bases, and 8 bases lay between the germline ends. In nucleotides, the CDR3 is TGTGCCAGCTCACCATACGGTACTGAGCAGTTCTTC. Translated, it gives CASSPYGTEQFF.

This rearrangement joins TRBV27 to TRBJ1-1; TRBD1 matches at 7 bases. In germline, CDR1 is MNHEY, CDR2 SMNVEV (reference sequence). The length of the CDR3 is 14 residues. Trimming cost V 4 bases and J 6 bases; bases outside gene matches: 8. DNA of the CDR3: TGTGCCAGCAGTTCCAGACAGGGTGGCGCTGAAGCTTTCTTT. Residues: CASSSRQGGAEAFF.

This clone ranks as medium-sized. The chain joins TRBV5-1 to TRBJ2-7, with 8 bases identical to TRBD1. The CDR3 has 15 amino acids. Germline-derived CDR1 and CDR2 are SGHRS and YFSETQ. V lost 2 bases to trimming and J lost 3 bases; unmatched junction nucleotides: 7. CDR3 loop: CASSLSQGADYEQYF. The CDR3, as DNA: TGCGCCAGCAGCTTAAGTCAGGGGGCGGACTACGAGCAGTACTTC.

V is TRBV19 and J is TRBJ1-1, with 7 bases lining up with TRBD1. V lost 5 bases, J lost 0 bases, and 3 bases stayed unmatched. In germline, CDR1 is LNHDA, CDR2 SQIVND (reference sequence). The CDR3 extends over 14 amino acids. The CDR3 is CASSWGQMNTEAFF. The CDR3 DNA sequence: TGTGCCAGTAGTTGGGGACAGATGAACACTGAAGCTTTCTTT.

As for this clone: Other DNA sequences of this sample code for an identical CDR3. CDR3 amino acids: CASSLIGDTGELFF. In DNA, the CDR3 is TGCGCCAGCAGCTTGATTGGGGACACCGGGGAGCTGTTTTTT. The chain employs TRBV5-1 and TRBJ2-2; D not resolved. CDR1 is SGHRS, CDR2 YFSETQ, per germline. The CDR3 is 14 residues long. Between the trimmed V and J ends, which lost 1 base and 3 bases, there was a span of 7 bases.

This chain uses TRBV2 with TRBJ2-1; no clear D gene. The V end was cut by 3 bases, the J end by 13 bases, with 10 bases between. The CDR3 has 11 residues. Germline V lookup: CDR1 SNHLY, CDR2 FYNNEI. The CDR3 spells CASSEVSSQFF. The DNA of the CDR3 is TGTGCCAGCAGTGAGGTTTCTAGTCAGTTCTTC.

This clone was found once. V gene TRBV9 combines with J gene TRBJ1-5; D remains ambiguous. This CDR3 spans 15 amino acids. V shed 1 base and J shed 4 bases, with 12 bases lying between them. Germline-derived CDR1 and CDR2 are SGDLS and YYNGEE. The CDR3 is CASSVRPDLNQPQHF. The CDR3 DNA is TGTGCCAGCAGCGTACGCCCAGATCTAAATCAGCCCCAGCATTTT.

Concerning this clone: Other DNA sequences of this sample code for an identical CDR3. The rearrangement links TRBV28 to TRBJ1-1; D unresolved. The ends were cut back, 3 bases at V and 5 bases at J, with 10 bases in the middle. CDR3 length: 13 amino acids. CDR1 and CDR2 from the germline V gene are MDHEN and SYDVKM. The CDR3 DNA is TGTGCCAGCAGTTTTGGGAGGATTACTGAAGCTTTCTTT. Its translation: CASSFGRITEAFF. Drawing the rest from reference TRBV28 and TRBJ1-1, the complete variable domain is DVKVTQSSRYLVKRTGEKVFLECVQDMDHENMFWYRQDPGLGLRLIYFSYDVKMKEKGDIPEGYSVSREKKERFSLILESASTNQTSMYLCASSFGRITEAFFGQGTRLTVV.

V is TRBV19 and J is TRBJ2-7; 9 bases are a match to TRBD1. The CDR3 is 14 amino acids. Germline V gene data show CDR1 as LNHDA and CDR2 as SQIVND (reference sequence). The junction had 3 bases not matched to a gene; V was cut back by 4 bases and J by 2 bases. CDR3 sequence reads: CASSKDRGTYEQYF. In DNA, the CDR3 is TGTGCCAGTAGTAAGGACAGGGGAACCTACGAGCAGTACTTC.

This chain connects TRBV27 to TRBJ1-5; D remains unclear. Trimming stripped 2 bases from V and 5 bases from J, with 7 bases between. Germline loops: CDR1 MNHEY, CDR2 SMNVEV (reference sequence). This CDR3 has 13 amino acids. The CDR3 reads CASSLGRDQPQHF. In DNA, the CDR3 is TGTGCCAGCAGTTTAGGGAGAGATCAGCCCCAGCATTTT.

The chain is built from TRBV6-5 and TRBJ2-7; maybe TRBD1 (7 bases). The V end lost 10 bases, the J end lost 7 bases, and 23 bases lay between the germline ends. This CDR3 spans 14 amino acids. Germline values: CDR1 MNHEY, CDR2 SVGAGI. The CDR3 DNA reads TGTGCCACTTCAAAGGGACAGCGGGCTCGGGAGCAGTACTTC. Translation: CATSKGQRAREQYF.

The CDR3 DNA is TGTGCCAGCAGCTTAGCTGTTACTACGTATGGCTACACCTTC. Protein: CASSLAVTTYGYTF. The rearrangement joins TRBV11-3 to TRBJ1-2; D uncertain. The CDR3 contains 14 residues. Germline V CDR1 and CDR2: SGHNT, YENEEA. Trimming removed 1 base from V and 5 bases from J, with 11 bases in between.

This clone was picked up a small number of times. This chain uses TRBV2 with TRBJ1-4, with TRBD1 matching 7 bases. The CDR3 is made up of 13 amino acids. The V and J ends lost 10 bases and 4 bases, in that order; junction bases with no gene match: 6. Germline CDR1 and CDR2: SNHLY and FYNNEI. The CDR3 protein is CAISRDSNEKLFF. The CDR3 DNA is TGTGCCATTAGTCGGGACAGTAATGAAAAACTGTTTTTT.

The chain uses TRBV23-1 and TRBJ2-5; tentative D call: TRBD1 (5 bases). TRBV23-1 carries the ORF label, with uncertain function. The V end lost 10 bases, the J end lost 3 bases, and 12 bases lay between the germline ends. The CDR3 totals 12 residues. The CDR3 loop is CATRESKETQYF. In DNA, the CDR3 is TGCGCCACCAGGGAATCCAAAGAGACCCAGTACTTC.

In DNA form, the CDR3 reads TGTGCCAGCAGTTTATACAGGGGTTCCTACGAGCAGTACTTC. It codes for CASSLYRGSYEQYF. This chain joins TRBV28 and TRBJ2-7; TRBD1 agrees at 7 bases. The CDR3 contains 14 residues. The J segment lost 1 base and the V segment lost 1 base, leaving 1 base of the junction unmatched. Looked up from germline, CDR1 is MDHEN and CDR2 is SYDVKM.

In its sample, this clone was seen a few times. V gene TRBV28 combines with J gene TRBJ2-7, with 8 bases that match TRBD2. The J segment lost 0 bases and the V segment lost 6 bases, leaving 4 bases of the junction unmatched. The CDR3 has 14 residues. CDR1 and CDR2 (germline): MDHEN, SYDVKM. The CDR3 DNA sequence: TGTGCCAGCAGGCCACTAGCGGCCTCCTACGAGCAGTACTTC. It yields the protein CASRPLAASYEQYF.

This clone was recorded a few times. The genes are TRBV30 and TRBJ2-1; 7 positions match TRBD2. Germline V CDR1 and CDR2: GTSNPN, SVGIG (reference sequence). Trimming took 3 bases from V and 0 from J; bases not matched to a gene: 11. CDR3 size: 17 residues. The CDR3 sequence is CAWRRGAGKSSYNEQFF. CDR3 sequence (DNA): TGTGCCTGGAGAAGAGGAGCGGGGAAGAGCTCCTACAATGAGCAGTTCTTC. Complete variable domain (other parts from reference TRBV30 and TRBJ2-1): SQTIHQWPATLVQPVGSPLSLECTVEGTSNPNLYWYRQAAGRGLQLLFYSVGIGQISSEVPQNLSASRPQDRQFILSSKKLLLSDSGFYLCAWRRGAGKSSYNEQFFGPGTRLTVL.

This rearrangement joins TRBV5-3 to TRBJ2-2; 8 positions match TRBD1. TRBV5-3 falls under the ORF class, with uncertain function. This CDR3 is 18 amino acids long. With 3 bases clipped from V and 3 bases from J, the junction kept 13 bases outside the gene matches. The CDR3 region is CARSSGTGGIVYTGELFF. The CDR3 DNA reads TGTGCCAGAAGCTCCGGGACAGGTGGTATTGTGTACACCGGGGAGCTGTTTTTT.

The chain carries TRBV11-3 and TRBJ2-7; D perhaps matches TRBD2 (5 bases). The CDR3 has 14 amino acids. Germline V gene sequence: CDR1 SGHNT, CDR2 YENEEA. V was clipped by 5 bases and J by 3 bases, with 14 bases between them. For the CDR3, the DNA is TGTGCCAGCAGCCAGATTACGGGAAGCTACGAGCAGTACTTC. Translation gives CASSQITGSYEQYF.